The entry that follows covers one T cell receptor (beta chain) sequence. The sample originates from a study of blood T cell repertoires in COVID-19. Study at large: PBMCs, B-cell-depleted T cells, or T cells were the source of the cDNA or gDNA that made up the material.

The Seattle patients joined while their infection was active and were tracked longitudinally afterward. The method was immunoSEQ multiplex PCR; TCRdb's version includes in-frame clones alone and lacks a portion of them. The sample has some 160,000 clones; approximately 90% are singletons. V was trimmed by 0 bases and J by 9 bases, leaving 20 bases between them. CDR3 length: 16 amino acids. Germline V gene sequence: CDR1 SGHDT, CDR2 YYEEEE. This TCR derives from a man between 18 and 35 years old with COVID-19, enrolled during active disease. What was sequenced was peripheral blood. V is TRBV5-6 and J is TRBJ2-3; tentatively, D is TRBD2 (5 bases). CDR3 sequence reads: CASSLEAGAPHSTQYF. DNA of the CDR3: TGTGCCAGCAGCTTGGAGGCGGGCGCCCCTCACAGCACGCAGTATTTT.